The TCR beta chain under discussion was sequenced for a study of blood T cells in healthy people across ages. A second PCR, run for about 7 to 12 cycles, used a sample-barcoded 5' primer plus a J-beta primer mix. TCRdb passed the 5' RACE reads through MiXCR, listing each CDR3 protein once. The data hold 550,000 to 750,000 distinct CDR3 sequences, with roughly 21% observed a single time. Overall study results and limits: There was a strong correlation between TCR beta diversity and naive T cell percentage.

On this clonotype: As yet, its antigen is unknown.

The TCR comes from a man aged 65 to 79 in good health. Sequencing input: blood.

The CDR3, as DNA: TGTGCCAGCAGACCGGGGAGCTCCTACAATGAGCAGTTCTTC. Encoded protein: CASRPGSSYNEQFF. The J gene is TRBJ2-1, the V gene TRBV6-2 or TRBV6-3, with D perhaps matching TRBD2 (5 bases). This CDR3 contains 14 residues. CDR1 is MNHEY, CDR2 SVGEGT, per germline. V shed 6 bases and J shed 0 bases, with 9 bases lying between them.